The clone carrying this T cell receptor beta chain was seen only a few times. Its antigen is not known. Unique molecular identifiers were carried by the TCR beta cDNA libraries. TCRdb re-called the PCR reads with MiXCR, one entry per CDR3 protein. This table has 650,000 to 900,000 distinct CDR3 sequences, 35% to 55% appearing once. The sample is drawn from a study of post-analysis software for immune sequencing data. Study-wide findings and caveats: TRBV5-6, TRBV5-1 and TRBV20-1 belonged to a set of about five TRBV segments that were more frequent in patients than controls.

Trimming shortened V by 5 bases and J by 7 bases, and 14 bases separated the two germline ends. The germline V gene encodes CDR1 MGHDK and CDR2 SYGVNS. This CDR3 is built from 13 residues. The chain is built from TRBV25-1 and TRBJ1-2, with unresolved D. The sequence was collected from a girl aged 5-17 years with multiple sclerosis. Specimen: blood. In nucleotides, the CDR3 is TGTGCCAGCAGTCAGCACTCGGTCCTTGGCTACACCTTC. Protein sequence: CASSQHSVLGYTF.